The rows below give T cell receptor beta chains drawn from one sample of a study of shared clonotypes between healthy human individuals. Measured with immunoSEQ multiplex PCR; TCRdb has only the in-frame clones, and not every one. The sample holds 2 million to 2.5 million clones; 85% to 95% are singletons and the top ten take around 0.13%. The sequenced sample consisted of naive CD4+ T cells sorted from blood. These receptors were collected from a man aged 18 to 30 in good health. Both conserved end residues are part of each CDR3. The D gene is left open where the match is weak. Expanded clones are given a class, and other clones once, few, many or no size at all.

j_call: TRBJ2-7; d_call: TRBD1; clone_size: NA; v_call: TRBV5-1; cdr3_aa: CASSPGTGSYEQYF; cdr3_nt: TGCGCCAGCAGCCCCGGGACAGGGAGTTACGAGCAGTACTTC
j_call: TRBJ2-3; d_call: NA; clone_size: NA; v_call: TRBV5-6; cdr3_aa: CASSSLTDTQYF; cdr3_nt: TGTGCCAGCAGCTCACTAACAGATACGCAGTATTTT
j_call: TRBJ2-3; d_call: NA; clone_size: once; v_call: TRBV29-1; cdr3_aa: CSVGVYSTYTDTQYF; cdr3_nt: TGCAGCGTAGGAGTCTACTCGACTTACACAGATACGCAGTATTTT
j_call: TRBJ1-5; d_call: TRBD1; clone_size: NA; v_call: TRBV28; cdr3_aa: CASSTGQGSQPQHF; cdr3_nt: TGTGCCAGCAGTACAGGACAGGGCAGTCAGCCCCAGCATTTT
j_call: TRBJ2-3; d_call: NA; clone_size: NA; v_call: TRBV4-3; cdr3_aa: CASSQETSTDTQYF; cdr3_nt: TGCGCCAGCAGCCAAGAAACCTCCACAGATACGCAGTATTTT
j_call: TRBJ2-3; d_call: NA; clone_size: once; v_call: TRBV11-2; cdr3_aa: CASSQGSTDTQYF; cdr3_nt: TGTGCCAGCAGTCAGGGGTCCACAGATACGCAGTATTTT
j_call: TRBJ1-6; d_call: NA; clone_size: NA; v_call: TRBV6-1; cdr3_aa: CASSEGGPYNSPLHF; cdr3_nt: TGTGCCAGCAGTGAAGGGGGCCCCTATAATTCACCCCTCCACTTT
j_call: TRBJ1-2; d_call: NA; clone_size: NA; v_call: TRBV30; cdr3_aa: CAWSARRGYTF; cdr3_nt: TGTGCCTGGAGCGCCCGCCGGGGCTACACCTTC
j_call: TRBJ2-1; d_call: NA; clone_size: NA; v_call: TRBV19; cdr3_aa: CASSASYNEQFF; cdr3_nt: TGTGCCAGTAGTGCCTCCTACAATGAGCAGTTCTTC
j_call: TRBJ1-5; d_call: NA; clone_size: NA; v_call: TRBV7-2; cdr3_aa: CASSLVRGGNQPQHF; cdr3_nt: TGTGCCAGCAGCTTAGTCAGGGGAGGGAATCAGCCCCAGCATTTT
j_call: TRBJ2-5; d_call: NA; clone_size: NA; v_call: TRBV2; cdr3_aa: CASSESVETQYF; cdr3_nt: TGTGCCAGCAGTGAGTCTGTGGAGACCCAGTACTTC
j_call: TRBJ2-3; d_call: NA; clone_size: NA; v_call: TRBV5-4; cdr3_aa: CASSFSQGKVDTQYF; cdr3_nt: TGTGCCAGCAGCTTTTCCCAGGGGAAGGTTGATACGCAGTATTTT
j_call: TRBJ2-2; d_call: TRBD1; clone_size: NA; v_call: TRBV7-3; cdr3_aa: CASSSTGGDSGELFF; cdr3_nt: TGTGCCAGCAGCTCCACAGGGGGCGATTCCGGGGAGCTGTTTTTT
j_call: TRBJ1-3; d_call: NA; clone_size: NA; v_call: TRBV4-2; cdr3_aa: CASSQDLAASGNTIYF; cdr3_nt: TGTGCCAGCAGCCAAGATTTGGCAGCGTCTGGAAACACCATATATTTT
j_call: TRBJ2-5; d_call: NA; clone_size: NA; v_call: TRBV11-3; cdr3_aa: CASSLILGETQYF; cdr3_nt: TGTGCCAGCAGCTTAATTCTGGGAGAGACCCAGTACTTC
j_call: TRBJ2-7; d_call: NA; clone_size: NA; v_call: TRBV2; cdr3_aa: CASNGGGVGYEQYF; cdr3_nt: TGTGCCAGCAATGGGGGCGGCGTAGGCTACGAGCAGTACTTC
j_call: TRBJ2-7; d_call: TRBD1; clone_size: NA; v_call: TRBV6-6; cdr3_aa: CASSSPGQGYYEQYF; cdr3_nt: TGTGCCAGCAGCTCACCGGGACAGGGGTATTACGAGCAGTACTTC
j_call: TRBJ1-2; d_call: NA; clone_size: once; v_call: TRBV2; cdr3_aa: CASSVEAANYGYTF; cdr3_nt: TGTGCCAGCAGTGTAGAAGCAGCTAACTATGGCTACACCTTC
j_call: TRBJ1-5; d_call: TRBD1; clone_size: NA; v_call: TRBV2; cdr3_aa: CASRGTGEYQPQHF; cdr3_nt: TGTGCCAGCAGGGGGACAGGGGAGTACCAGCCCCAGCATTTT
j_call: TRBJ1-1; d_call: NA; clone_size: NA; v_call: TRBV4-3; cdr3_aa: CASSQDASSSNTEAFF; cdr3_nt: TGCGCCAGCAGCCAAGATGCGTCTTCCTCGAACACTGAAGCTTTCTTT